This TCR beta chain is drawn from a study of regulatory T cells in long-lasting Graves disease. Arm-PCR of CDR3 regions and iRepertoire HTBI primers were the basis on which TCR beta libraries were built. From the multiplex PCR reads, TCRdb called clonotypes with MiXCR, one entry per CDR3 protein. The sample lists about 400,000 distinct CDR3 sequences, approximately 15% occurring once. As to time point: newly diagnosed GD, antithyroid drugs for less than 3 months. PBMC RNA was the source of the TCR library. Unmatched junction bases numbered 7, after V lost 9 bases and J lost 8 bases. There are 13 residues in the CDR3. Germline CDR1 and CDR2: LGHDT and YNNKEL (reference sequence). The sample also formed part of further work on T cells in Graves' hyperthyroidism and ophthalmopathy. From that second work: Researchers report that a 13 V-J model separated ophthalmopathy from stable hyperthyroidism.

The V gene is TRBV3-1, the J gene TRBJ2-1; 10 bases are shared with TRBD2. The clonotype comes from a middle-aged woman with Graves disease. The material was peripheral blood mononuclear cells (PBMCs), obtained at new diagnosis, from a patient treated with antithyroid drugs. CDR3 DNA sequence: TGTGCCAGTGTAGCGGGAGGTCGGCATGAGCAGTTCTTC. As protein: CASVAGGRHEQFF.